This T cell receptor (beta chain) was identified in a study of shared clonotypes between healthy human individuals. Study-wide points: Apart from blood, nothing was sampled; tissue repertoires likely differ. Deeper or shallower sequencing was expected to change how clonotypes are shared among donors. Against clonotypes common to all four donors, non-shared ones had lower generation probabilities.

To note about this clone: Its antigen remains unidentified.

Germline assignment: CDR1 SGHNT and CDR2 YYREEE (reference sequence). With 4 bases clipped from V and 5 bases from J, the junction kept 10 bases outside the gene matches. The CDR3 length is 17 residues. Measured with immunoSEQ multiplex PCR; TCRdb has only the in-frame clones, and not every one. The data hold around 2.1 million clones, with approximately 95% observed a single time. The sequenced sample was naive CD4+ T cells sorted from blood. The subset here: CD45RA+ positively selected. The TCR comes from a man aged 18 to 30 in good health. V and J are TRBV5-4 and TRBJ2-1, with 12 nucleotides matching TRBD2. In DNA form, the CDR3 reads TGTGCCAGCAGCAGGGACGGACTAGCGGGACCCCACAATGAGCAGTTCTTC. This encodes CASSRDGLAGPHNEQFF.